This entry features one TCR beta chain sequence. No antigen is known for it. This entry comes from a study of identifying expanded T cells in peripheral blood. Notes on the study in general: Across healthy donors, higher total template counts meant significantly greater roughly two-week count variance. Around 1.2 clones differed between technical replicates, versus approximately 17 and 20 over time.

Collection occurred without any documented infections or immune events in donors. The assay was immunoSEQ multiplex PCR, and TCRdb's table has in-frame clones only and misses some. This sample has about 82,000 clones, with roughly 90% found just once. This CDR3 region has 13 residues. Losses at the gene ends were 7 bases for V and 6 bases for J; bases not matched to a gene: 4. CDR1 and CDR2 (germline): SQVTM, ANQGSEA. The source of this sequence is a person between 18 and 69 years old in good health. Material: blood. This chain uses TRBV29-1 with TRBJ2-1; 12 nucleotides line up with TRBD2. The CDR3 loop is CSAGLAGPNEQFF. DNA of the CDR3: TGCAGCGCCGGACTAGCGGGACCCAATGAGCAGTTCTTC.